The 9 T cell receptor beta chains below come from one sample, sequenced in a study of PD-L1 blockade in urothelial cancer. Stated time point: peripheral blood 6 weeks after treatment start. Data came from immunoSEQ multiplex PCR; TCRdb stores just in-frame clones and leaves some out. The table includes around 110,000 clones, approximately 89% detected once. This specimen consisted of PBMCs, obtained around atezolizumab (anti-PD-L1) treatment. These receptors all stem from a man aged 60-69 years with urothelial cancer.

The V and J genes are TRBV27 and TRBJ2-7; weak D call: TRBD2 (5 bases). Germline values: CDR1 MNHEY, CDR2 SMNVEV (reference sequence). The CDR3 has 13 amino acids. V was cut by 3 bases and J by 2 bases, with 8 bases left in between. CDR3 sequence: CASSFEGTYEQYF. In DNA form, the CDR3 reads TGTGCCAGCAGTTTTGAGGGCACCTACGAGCAGTACTTC.

V and J are TRBV30 and TRBJ2-3; 8 positions agree with TRBD1. The CDR3 has 13 amino acids. Per germline, CDR1 GTSNPN and CDR2 SVGIG (reference sequence). Unmatched junction bases numbered 3, after V lost 3 bases and J lost 4 bases. The DNA for the CDR3 is TGTGCCTGGAGAGACAGGGGATCAGATACGCAGTATTTT. Translating gives CAWRDRGSDTQYF.

V is TRBV6-1 and J is TRBJ2-3; 9 bases map to TRBD1. The CDR3 covers 15 residues. J gave up 0 bases and V 7 bases, and 5 bases lay outside the gene matches. Germline values: CDR1 MNHNS, CDR2 SASEGT. Written as DNA, the CDR3 is TGTGCCAGCACAAGGGACAGGGTTAGCACAGATACGCAGTATTTT. It encodes CASTRDRVSTDTQYF.

The chain is built from TRBV29-1 and TRBJ2-3; D possibly corresponds to TRBD1 (6 bases). The length of the CDR3 is 12 residues. V lost 7 bases and J lost 1, with 9 bases in between. Germline CDR1 reads SQVTM; CDR2 reads ANQGSEA. CDR3 in DNA: TGCAGCGCCCGGACAGGCACAGATACGCAGTATTTT. As protein: CSARTGTDTQYF.

J is TRBJ2-5 and V is TRBV4-1; D possibly corresponds to TRBD2 (6 bases). The CDR3 contains 14 residues. CDR1 MGHRA and CDR2 YSYEKL come from the germline V gene. The V gene lost 1 base and the J gene lost 2 bases, with 8 bases spanning the gap. The CDR3 DNA is TGCGCCAGCAGCCAAGGGGGGGTTCAAGAGACCCAGTACTTC. Translating it yields CASSQGGVQETQYF.

The rearrangement joins TRBV7-2 to TRBJ2-7; 7 bases fit TRBD1. This CDR3 has 14 residues. Per the germline V gene, CDR1 is SGHTA and CDR2 is FQGNSA. With 5 bases clipped from V and 5 bases from J, the junction kept 9 bases outside the gene matches. The CDR3 bases are TGTGCCAGCAGCACCCGGGACAGATCCCACGAGCAGTACTTC. It codes for CASSTRDRSHEQYF.

This chain joins TRBV5-1 and TRBJ2-2; 8 bases are a match to TRBD1. This CDR3 region has 15 residues. V shed 1 base and J 6 bases; nucleotides not matched to a gene: 5. CDR1 is SGHRS and CDR2 is YFSETQ in the germline V gene. DNA for the CDR3: TGCGCCAGCAGCTTGCCAGGGGGCGGGTCCGGGGAGCTGTTTTTT. Protein sequence: CASSLPGGGSGELFF.

V is TRBV7-8 and J is TRBJ2-5, with D possibly TRBD2 on 6 matching bases. Germline values: CDR1 SGHVS, CDR2 FQNEAQ. V lost 3 bases, J lost 5 bases, and 10 bases lay in between. CDR3 length: 13 residues. CDR3 residues: CASSFPGEETQYF. The CDR3 DNA reads as TGTGCCAGCAGCTTCCCGGGGGAGGAGACCCAGTACTTC.

This chain joins TRBV6-5 and TRBJ2-5, with 12 bases aligning to TRBD2. This CDR3 contains 14 residues. With 11 bases clipped from V and 2 bases from J, the junction kept 6 bases outside the gene matches. The germline V gene encodes CDR1 MNHEY and CDR2 SVGAGI. The CDR3 DNA reads as TGTGCCGGCCTAGCGGGGGGGTCGCAAGAGACCCAGTACTTC. Its translation: CAGLAGGSQETQYF.